This section outlines one T cell receptor beta chain sequence together with its context. This sample stems from a study of blood T cell repertoires in COVID-19. CDR3 length equals 14 residues. Deletions cut 6 bases from V and 3 bases from J, with 14 bases between. Germline CDR1 SGHTA, CDR2 FQGNSA. In the study's own analysis: By means of reference gene primer amplification, nucleated cell counts were estimated. The assay was immunoSEQ multiplex PCR, and TCRdb's table has in-frame clones only and misses some. Clonal size and the V and J genes are those of that table, whereas D and trimming came from the DNA. The data show fewer than 80,000 clones, around 80% seen once.

This chain links TRBV7-2 with TRBJ1-1; tentatively, D is TRBD1 (6 bases). The origin of this receptor is a human donor in a cohort sampled during active COVID-19. Sequences were obtained from peripheral blood. CDR3 residues: CASSYHRVDTEAFF. In DNA, the CDR3 is TGTGCCAGCAGTTATCACAGGGTGGACACTGAAGCTTTCTTT. Supplemented by reference TRBV7-2 and TRBJ1-1, the full variable domain reads GAGVSQSPSNKVTEKGKDVELRCDPISGHTALYWYRQSLGQGLEFLIYFQGNSAPDKSGLPSDRFSAERTGGSVSTLTIQRTQQEDSAVYLCASSYHRVDTEAFFGQGTRLTVV.